This entry concerns a single TCR beta chain. Its antigen remains unidentified. Alongside a J-beta primer mix, a sample-barcoded 5' primer served in a second PCR lasting roughly 6 to 12 cycles. TCRdb analysed the 5' RACE reads with MiXCR anew, one entry per CDR3 protein. The table has 710,000 or so distinct CDR3 sequences, about 24% seen once. This specimen belongs to a study of blood T cells in healthy people across ages. The CDR3 consists of 13 residues. Trimming pared 6 bases from V and 4 bases from J, leaving 12 bases between. Study-wide points: The unknown donor CMV status may have confounded expanded clonotype changes.

The clonotype comes from a man in his 70s in good health. The sequenced sample consisted of blood. The J gene is TRBJ1-2, the V gene TRBV12-3 or TRBV12-4, with D maybe TRBD1 (6 bases). This CDR3 is CASSRTVIYGYTF. CDR3 nucleotide sequence: TGTGCCAGCAGCCGGACAGTTATCTATGGCTACACCTTC.